This T cell receptor (beta chain) was sequenced in a study of blood T cell repertoires in COVID-19. The overall study: PBMCs, B-cell-depleted T cells, or T cells provided the cDNA or gDNA that made up the material.

Per the original data handling: Scientists estimated how many nucleated cells there were by amplifying reference gene primers. Some clones are missing from TCRdb's copy, which holds only in-frame ones; the method was immunoSEQ multiplex PCR. That table supplies the V and J calls and clone size; D and trimming were determined from the DNA. The sample yields about 160,000 clones, more than 75% seen once. This CDR3 spans 15 amino acids. The germline gives CDR1 DFQATT, CDR2 SNEGSKA (reference sequence). Trimming removed 3 bases from V and 1 base from J; junction bases left unmatched: 2. The gene calls are TRBV20-1 and TRBJ2-3; 12 nucleotides align to TRBD2. The TCR was taken from a woman in her 70s with COVID-19, enrolled during active disease. The sample consisted of peripheral blood. The CDR3: CSASRTSGGTDTQYF. The DNA for the CDR3 is TGCAGTGCTAGTAGGACTAGCGGGGGCACAGATACGCAGTATTTT.